The rows below give T cell receptor beta chains drawn from one sample of a study of patients and donors after allogeneic stem cell transplantation. Via MiXCR, TCRdb re-called the RT-PCR reads, giving one row per CDR3 protein. The data hold more than 150,000 distinct CDR3 sequences, with less than 45% observed a single time. Sequencing used blood, either unsorted or a sorted T cell fraction (not recorded which). The source of these receptors is a human donor who was either an allogeneic HSCT recipient or a stem cell or donor lymphocyte infusion donor (not recorded which). It is not recorded whose cells these are; they may come from a transplant donor. CDR3s include the opening cysteine and the closing phenylalanine or tryptophan. The D gene is left open where the match is weak. Clone size appears in some rows only: once, few, many, or a class for an expanded clone.

abundance	j_gene	d_gene	v_gene	CDR3aa	CDR3nt
NA	TRBJ2-1	NA	TRBV29-1	CSVDSNNEQFF	TGCAGCGTTGACAGCAACAATGAGCAGTTCTTC
few	TRBJ1-2	NA	TRBV3-1	CASSQDLVGGGYTF	TGTGCCAGCAGCCAAGATTTGGTCGGAGGGGGCTACACCTTC
NA	TRBJ2-5	TRBD2	TRBV6-6	CASSYFSGNYQETQYF	TGTGCCAGCAGTTACTTTAGCGGGAACTACCAAGAGACCCAGTACTTC
many	TRBJ1-2	NA	TRBV29-1	CSVASGHNYGYTF	TGCAGCGTTGCTTCAGGGCACAACTATGGCTACACCTTC
NA	TRBJ1-1	NA	TRBV29-1	CSVDPAGNTEAFF	TGCAGCGTTGATCCGGCGGGGAACACTGAAGCTTTCTTT
NA	TRBJ1-6	TRBD1	TRBV20-1	CSARDGGGGSPLHF	TGCAGTGCTAGAGATGGCGGAGGGGGCTCACCCCTCCACTTT
NA	TRBJ2-3	TRBD2	TRBV5-1	CASSLIAGEDTQYF	TGCGCCAGCAGCTTGATAGCGGGAGAGGATACGCAGTATTTT
NA	TRBJ2-7	TRBD2	TRBV28	CASSQGLAGLDEQYF	TGTGCCAGCAGTCAGGGACTAGCGGGGTTAGACGAGCAGTACTTC
NA	TRBJ2-3	NA	TRBV9	CASSAWDVLTSTDTQYF	TGTGCCAGCAGCGCATGGGACGTTCTAACTAGCACAGATACGCAGTATTTT
few	TRBJ1-1	NA	TRBV20-1	CSARAGGGTEAFF	TGCAGTGCTAGAGCCGGGGGCGGCACTGAAGCTTTCTTT
NA	TRBJ2-6	NA	TRBV9	CASSVAGSGANVLTF	TGTGCCAGCAGCGTAGCTGGGTCTGGGGCCAACGTCCTGACTTTC
few	TRBJ1-1	TRBD1	TRBV9	CASSGRQGITEAFF	TGTGCCAGCAGCGGACGACAGGGGATCACTGAAGCTTTCTTT
few	TRBJ1-5	NA	TRBV19	CATAGLGNQPQHF	TGTGCCACTGCAGGGTTGGGGAATCAGCCCCAGCATTTT
many	TRBJ1-2	TRBD1	TRBV5-1	CASSRDRNYGYTF	TGTGCCAGCAGCCGGGACAGGAACTATGGCTACACCTTC
few	TRBJ1-1	NA	TRBV13	CASSLGLFVGNTEAFF	TGTGCCAGCAGCTTAGGCCTATTTGTGGGAAACACTGAAGCTTTCTTT
few	TRBJ2-5	TRBD2	TRBV3-1	CASSQVTSDQETQYF	TGTGCCAGCAGCCAAGTAACTAGCGACCAAGAGACCCAGTACTTC
few	TRBJ1-1	NA	TRBV4-3	CASSHTPGGEAFF	TGCGCCAGCAGCCACACGCCGGGCGGGGAAGCTTTCTTT
few	TRBJ2-1	NA	TRBV20-1	CSALEIAASYNEQFF	TGCAGTGCTCTGGAGATAGCGGCCTCCTACAATGAGCAGTTCTTC
few	TRBJ1-5	TRBD1	TRBV24-1	CATSDSGQVAQPQHF	TGTGCCACCAGTGATTCGGGACAGGTCGCTCAGCCCCAGCATTTT
NA	TRBJ1-1	NA	TRBV5-6	CASSLVSSVTEAFF	TGTGCCAGCAGCTTGGTATCGTCGGTGACTGAAGCTTTCTTT
NA	TRBJ1-5	TRBD1	TRBV4-1	CASSQVLSRGQGAQPQHF	TGCGCCAGCAGCCAAGTTCTTTCCCGCGGACAGGGGGCCCAGCCCCAGCATTTT
few	TRBJ1-5	NA	TRBV20-1	CSARGGVQINQPQHF	TGCAGTGCTAGAGGGGGCGTACAGATCAATCAGCCCCAGCATTTT